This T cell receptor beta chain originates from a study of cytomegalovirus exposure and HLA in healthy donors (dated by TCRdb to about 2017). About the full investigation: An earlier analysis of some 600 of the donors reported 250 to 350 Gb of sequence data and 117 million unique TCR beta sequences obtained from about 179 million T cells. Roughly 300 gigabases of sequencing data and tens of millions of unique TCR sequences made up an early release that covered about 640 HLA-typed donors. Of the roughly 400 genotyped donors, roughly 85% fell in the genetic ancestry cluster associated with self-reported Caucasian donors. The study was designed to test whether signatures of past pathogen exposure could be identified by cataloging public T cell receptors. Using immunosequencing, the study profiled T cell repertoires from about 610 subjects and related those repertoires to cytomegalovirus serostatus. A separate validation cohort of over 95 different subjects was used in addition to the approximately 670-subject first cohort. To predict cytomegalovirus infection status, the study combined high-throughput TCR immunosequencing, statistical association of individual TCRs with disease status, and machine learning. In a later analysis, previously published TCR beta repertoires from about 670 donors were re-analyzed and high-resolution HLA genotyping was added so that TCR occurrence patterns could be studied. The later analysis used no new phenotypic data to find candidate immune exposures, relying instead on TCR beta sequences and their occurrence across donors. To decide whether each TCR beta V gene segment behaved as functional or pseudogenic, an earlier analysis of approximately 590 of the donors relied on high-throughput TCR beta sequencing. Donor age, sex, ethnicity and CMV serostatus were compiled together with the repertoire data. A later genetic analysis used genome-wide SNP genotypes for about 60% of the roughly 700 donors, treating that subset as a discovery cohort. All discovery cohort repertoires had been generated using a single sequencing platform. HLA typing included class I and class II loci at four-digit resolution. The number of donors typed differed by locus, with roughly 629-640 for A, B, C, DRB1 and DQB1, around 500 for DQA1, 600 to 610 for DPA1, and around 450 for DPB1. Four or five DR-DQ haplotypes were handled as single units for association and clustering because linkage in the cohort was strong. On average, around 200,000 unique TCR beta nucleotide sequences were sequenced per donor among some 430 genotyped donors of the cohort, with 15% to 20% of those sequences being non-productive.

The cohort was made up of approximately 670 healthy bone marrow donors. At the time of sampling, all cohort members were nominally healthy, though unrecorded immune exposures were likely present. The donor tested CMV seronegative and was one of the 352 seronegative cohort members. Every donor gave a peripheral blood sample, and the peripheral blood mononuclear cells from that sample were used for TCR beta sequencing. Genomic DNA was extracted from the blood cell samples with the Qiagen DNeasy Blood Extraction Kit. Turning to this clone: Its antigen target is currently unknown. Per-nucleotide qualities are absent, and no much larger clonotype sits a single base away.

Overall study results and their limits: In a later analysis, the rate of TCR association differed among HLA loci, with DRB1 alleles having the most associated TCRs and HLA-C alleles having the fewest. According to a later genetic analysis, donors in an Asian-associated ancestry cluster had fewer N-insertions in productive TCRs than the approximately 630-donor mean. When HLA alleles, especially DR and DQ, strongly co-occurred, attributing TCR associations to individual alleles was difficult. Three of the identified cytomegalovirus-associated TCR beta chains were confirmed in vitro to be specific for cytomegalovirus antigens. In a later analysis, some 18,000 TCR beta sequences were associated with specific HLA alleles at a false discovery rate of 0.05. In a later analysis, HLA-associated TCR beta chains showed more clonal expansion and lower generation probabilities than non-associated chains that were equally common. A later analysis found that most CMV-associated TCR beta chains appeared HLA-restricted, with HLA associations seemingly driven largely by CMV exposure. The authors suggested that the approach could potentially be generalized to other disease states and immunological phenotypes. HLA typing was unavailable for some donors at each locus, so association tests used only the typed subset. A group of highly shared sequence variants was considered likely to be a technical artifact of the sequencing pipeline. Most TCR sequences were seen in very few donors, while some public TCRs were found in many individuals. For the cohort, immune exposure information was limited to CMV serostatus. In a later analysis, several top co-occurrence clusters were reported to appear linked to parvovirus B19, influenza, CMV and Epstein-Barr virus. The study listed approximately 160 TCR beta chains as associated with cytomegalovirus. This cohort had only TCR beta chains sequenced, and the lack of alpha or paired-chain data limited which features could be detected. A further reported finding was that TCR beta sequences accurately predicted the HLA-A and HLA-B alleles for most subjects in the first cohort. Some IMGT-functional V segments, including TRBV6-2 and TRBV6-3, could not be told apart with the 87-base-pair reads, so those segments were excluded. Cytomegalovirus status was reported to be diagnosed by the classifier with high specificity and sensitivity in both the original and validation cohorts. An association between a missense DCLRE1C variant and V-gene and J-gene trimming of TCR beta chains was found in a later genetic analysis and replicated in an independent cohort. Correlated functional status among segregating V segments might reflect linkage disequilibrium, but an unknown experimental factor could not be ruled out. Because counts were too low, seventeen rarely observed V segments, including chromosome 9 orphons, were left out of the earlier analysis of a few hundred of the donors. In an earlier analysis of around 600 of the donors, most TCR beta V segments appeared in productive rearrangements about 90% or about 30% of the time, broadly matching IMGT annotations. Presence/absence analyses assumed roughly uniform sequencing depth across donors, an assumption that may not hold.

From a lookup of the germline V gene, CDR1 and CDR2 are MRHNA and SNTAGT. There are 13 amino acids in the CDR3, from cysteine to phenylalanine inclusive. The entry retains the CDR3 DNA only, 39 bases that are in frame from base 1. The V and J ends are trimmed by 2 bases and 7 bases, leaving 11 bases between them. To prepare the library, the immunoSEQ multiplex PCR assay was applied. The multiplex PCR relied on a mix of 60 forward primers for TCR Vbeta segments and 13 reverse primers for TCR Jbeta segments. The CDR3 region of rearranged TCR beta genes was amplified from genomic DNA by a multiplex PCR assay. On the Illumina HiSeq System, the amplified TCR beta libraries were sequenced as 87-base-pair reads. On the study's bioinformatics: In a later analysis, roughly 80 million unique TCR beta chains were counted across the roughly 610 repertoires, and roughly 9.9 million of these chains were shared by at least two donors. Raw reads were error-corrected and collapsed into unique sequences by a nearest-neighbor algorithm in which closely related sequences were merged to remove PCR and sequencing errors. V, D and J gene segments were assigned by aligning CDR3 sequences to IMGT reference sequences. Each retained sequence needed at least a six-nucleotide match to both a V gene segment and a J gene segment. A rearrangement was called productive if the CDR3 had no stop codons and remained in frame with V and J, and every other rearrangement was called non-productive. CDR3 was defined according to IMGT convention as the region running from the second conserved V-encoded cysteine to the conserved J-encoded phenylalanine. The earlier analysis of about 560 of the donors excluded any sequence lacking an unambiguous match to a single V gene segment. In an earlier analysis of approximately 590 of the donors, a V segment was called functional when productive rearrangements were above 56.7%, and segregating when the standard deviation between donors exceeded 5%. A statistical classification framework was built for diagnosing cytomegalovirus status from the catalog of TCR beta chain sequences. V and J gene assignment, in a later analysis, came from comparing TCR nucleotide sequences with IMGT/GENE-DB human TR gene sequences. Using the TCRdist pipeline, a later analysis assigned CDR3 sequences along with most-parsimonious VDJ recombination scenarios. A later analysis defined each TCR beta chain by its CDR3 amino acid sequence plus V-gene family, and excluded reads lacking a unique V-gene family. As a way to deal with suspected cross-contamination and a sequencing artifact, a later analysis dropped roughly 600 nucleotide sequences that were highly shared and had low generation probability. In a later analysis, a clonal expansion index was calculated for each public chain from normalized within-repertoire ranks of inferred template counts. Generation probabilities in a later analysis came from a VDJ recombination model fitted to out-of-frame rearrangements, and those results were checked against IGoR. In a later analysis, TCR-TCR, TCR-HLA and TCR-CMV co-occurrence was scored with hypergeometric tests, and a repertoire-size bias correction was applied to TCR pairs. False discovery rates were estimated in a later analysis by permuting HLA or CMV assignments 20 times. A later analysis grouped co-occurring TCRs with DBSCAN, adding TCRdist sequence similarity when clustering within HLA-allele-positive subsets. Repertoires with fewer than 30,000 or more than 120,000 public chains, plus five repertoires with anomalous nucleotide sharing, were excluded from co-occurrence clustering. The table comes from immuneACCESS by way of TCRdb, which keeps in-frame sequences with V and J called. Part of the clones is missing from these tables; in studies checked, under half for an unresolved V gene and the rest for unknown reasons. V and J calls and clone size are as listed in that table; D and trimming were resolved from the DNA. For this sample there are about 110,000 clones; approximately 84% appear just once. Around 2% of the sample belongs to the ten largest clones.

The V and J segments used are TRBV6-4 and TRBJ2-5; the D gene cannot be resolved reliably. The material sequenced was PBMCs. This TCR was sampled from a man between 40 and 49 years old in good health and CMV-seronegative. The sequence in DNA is TGTGCCAGCAGTGACCCGGGTCATGGGACCCAGTACTTC. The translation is CASSDPGHGTQYF.